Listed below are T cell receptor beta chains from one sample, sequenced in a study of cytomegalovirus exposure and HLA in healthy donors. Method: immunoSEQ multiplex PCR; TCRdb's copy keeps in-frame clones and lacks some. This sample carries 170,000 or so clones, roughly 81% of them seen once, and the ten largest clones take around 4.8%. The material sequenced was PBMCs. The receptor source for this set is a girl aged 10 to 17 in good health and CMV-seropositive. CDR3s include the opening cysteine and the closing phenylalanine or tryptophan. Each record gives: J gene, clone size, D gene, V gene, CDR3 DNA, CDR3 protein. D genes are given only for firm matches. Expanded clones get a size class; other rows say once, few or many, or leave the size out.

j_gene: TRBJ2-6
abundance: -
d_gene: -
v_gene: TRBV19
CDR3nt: TGTGCCAGTAGTTCGGAAGAGGGCTCTGGGGCCAACGTCCTGACTTTC
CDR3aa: CASSSEEGSGANVLTF

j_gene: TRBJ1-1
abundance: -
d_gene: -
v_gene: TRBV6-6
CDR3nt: TGTGCCAGCAGTTACCCACCGGGACTGCGGGCCACTGAAGCTTTCTTT
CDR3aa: CASSYPPGLRATEAFF

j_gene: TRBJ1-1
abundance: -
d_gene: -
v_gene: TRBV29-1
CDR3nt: TGCAGCGTTGACCGGGGCACTGAAGCTTTCTTT
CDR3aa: CSVDRGTEAFF

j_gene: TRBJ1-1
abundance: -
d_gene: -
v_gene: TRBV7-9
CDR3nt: TGTGCCAGCAGCTTACAGGGAGCTTTCTTT
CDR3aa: CASSLQGAFF

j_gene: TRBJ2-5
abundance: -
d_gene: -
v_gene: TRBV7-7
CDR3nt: TGTGCTAGCAGCTTAACGGGGAAAGAGACCCAGTACTTC
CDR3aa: CASSLTGKETQYF

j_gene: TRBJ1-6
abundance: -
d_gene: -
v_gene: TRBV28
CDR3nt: TGTGCCAGCAGTTCGCCTCGGAGGGGTAATTCACCCCTCCACTTT
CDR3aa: CASSSPRRGNSPLHF

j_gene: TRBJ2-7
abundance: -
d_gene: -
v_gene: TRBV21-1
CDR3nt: TGTGCCAGCAGCAAAGGCGGCAGGGTCTACGAGCAGTACTTC
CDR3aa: CASSKGGRVYEQYF

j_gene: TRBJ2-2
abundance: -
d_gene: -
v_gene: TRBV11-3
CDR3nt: TGTGCCAGCAGCGAAATCACAGGGAACACCGGGGAGCTGTTTTTT
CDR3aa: CASSEITGNTGELFF

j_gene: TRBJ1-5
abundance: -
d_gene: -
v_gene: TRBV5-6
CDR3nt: TGTGCCAGCAGCTTGGCGGGTCCCTATAGCAATCAGCCCCAGCATTTT
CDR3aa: CASSLAGPYSNQPQHF

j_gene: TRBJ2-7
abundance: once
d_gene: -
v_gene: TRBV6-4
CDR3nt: TGTGCCAGCAGTGACTCGACAGGTTCTAAGGAGCAGTACTTC
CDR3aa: CASSDSTGSKEQYF

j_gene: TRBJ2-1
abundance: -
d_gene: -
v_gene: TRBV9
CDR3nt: TGTGCCAGCAGCGTAAAGGGGAATGAGCAGTTCTTC
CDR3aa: CASSVKGNEQFF

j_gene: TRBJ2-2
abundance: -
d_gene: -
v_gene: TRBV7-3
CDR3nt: TGTGCCAGCAGCTTCGATAGGAACACCGGGGAGCTGTTTTTT
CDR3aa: CASSFDRNTGELFF

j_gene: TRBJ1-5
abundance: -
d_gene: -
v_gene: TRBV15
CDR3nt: TGTGCCACCAGCAGAGATGGGCAGGGCAATCAGCCCCAGCATTTT
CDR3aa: CATSRDGQGNQPQHF

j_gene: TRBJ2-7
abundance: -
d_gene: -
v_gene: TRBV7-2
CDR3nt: TGTGCCAGCAGCTCCGGACAGCCTTCCGAGCAGTACTTC
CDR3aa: CASSSGQPSEQYF

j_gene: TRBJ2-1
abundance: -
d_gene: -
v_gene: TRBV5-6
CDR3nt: TGTGCCAGCAGCTTGGGGGGGGGCTTAAATGAGCAGTTCTTC
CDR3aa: CASSLGGGLNEQFF

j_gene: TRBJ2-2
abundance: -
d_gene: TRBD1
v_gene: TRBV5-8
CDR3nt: TGTGCCAGCAGCTTGGTTTTTTCGTGGGACAGCCCGAACACCGGGGAGCTGTTTTTT
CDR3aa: CASSLVFSWDSPNTGELFF

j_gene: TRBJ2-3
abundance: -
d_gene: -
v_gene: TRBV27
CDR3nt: TGTGCCAGCAGTTTAGAAAGGGGGACAGATACGCAGTATTTT
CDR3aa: CASSLERGTDTQYF

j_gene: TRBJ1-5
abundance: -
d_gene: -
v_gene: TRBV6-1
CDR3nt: TGTGCCAGCAGTTGGGGAGGAACGAATCAGCCCCAGCATTTT
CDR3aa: CASSWGGTNQPQHF

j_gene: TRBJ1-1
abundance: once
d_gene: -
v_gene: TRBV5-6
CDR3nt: TGTGCCAGCAGCTTTGTCCAGGGGAACACTGAAGCTTTCTTT
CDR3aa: CASSFVQGNTEAFF

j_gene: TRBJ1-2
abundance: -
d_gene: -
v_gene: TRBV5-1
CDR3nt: TGCGCCAGCAGCTTGAAGGGGGACGCCTACTATGGCTACACCTTC
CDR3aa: CASSLKGDAYYGYTF

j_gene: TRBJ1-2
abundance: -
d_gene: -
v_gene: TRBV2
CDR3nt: TGTGCCAGCAGTGGGACACCCGGGCGCTATGGCTACACCTTC
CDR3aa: CASSGTPGRYGYTF

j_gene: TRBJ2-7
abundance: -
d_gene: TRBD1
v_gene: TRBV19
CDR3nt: TGTGCCAGTAGTTTCGCCGGGACAGGCTACGAGCAGTACTTC
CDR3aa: CASSFAGTGYEQYF

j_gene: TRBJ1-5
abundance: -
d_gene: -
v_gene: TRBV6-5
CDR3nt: TGTGCCAGCAGTTTGGATTCGGGGTGGCAGCCCCAGCATTTT
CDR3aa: CASSLDSGWQPQHF

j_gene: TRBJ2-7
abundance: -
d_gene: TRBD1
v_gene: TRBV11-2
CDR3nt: TGTGCCAGCAGCCCTATCCGAAGGGGGCTCCACGAGCAGTACTTC
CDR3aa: CASSPIRRGLHEQYF

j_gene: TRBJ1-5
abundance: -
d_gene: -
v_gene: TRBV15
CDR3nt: TGTGCCACCAGCACCCGAGGACAGCTAAATCAGCCCCAGCATTTT
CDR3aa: CATSTRGQLNQPQHF

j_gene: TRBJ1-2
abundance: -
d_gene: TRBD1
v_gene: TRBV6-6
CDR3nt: TGTGCCAGCAGAGGGACAGTCGCTTACTATGGCTACACCTTC
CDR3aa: CASRGTVAYYGYTF

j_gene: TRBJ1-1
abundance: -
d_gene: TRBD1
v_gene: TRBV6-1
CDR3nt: TGTGCCAGCAGGGAGGGACAGGCGATGAACACTGAAGCTTTCTTT
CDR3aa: CASREGQAMNTEAFF

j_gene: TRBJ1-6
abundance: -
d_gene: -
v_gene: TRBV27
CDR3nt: TGTGCCAGCAGTTACGGGGGAATCGTTAATTCACCCCTCCACTTT
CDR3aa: CASSYGGIVNSPLHF

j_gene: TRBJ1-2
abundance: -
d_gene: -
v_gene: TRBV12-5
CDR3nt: TGTGCTAGTGGTTTGCCCGGGGGGGGTATAAACTATGGCTACACCTTC
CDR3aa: CASGLPGGGINYGYTF

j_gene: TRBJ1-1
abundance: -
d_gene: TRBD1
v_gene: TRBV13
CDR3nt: TGTGCCAGCAGCTACAGGGGGCAAGGTGAAGCTTTCTTT
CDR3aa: CASSYRGQGEAFF

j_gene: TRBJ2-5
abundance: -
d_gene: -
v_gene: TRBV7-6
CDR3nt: TGTGCCAGCAGCTTAGGGCAGGGATACTCAGAGACCCAGTACTTC
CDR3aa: CASSLGQGYSETQYF

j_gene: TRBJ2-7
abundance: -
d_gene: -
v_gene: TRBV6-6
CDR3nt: TGTGCCAGCAGCCTACCCGGGAACGAGCAGTACTTC
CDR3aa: CASSLPGNEQYF

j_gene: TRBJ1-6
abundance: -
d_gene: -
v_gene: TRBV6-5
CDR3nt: TGTGCCAGCAGCCGACAAGTCGGTCCTTCACCCCTCCACTTT
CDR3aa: CASSRQVGPSPLHF

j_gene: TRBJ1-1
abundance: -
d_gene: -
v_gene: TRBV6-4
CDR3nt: TGTGCCAGCAAGGACAGCCCGAACACTGAAGCTTTCTTT
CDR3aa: CASKDSPNTEAFF

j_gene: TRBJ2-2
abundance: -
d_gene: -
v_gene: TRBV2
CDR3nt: TGTGCCAGCACCCTTTACACCGGGGAGCTGTTTTTT
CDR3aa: CASTLYTGELFF